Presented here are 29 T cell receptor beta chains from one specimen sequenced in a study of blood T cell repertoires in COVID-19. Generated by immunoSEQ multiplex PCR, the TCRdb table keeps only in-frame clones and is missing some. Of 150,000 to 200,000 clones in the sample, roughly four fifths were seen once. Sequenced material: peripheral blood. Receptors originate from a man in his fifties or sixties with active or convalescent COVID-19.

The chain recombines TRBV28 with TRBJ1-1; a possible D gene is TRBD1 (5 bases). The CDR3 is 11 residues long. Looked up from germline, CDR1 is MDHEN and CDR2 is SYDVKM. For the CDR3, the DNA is TGTGGCGTTCGGGGGGACACTGAAGCTTTCTTT. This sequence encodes CGVRGDTEAFF.

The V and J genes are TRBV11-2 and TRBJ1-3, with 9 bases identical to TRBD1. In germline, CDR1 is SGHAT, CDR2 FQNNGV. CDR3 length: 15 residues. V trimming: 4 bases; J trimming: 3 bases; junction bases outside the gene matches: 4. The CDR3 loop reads CASSSQGAGGNTIYF. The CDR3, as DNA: TGTGCCAGCAGCTCACAGGGGGCCGGTGGAAACACCATATATTTT.

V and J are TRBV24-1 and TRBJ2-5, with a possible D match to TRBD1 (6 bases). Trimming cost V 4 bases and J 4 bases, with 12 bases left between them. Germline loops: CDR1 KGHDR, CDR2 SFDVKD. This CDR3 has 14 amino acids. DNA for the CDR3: TGTGCCACCAGTGAGCCCGGGACACCAGAGACCCAGTACTTC. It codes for CATSEPGTPETQYF.

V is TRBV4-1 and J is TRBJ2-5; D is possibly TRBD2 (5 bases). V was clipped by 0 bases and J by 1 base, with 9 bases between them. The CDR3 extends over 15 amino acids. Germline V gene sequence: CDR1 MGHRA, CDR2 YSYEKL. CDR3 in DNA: TGCGCCAGCAGCCAAGATCCGGGGAGCCAAGAGACCCAGTACTTC. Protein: CASSQDPGSQETQYF.

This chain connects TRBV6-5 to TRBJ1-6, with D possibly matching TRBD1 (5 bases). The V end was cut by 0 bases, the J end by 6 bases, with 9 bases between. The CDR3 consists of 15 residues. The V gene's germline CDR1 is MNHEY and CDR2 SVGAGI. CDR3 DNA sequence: TGTGCCAGCAGTTACTCGGGGCAGAGTAATTCACCCCTCCACTTT. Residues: CASSYSGQSNSPLHF.

Here the CDR3 DNA reads TGTGCCAGCAGTCCACCCTCCGCAGTAGCCAAAAACATTCAGTACTTC. This encodes CASSPPSAVAKNIQYF. This chain connects TRBV3-1 (or the pseudogene TRBV3-2) to TRBJ2-4; D call uncertain. Per the germline V gene, CDR1 is LGHDT and CDR2 is YNNKEL (reference sequence). V lost 6 bases to trimming and J lost 0 bases, with 15 bases between them. The CDR3 extends over 16 amino acids.

The CDR3 DNA is TGTGCCAGCAGCCAACAGGGGTTCGCCGCTGAAAAACTGTTTTTT. This gives the protein CASSQQGFAAEKLFF. The rearrangement links TRBV11-2 to TRBJ1-4; 7 bases are shared with TRBD1. The CDR3 consists of 15 residues. The ends lost 5 bases at V and 7 bases at J; junction bases unmatched: 10. Germline CDR1 is SGHAT and CDR2 is FQNNGV.

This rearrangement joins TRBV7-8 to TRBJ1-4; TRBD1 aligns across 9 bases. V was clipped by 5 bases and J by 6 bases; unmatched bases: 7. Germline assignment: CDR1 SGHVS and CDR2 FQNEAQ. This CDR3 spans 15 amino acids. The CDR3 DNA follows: TGTGCCAGCAGCCGAGAGACAGGGGGGGATGAAAAACTGTTTTTT. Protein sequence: CASSRETGGDEKLFF.

The DNA of the CDR3 is TGTGCCAGCAGGAGAAGGGACAGGGGCTCCGAGCAGTACTTC. Protein sequence: CASRRRDRGSEQYF. V usage is TRBV2 and J usage is TRBJ2-7; 10 bases are a match to TRBD1. Per germline, CDR1 SNHLY and CDR2 FYNNEI. The J segment lost 6 bases and the V segment lost 6 bases, leaving 8 bases of the junction unmatched. This CDR3 spans 14 amino acids. Complete variable domain (other parts from reference TRBV2 and TRBJ2-7): EPEVTQTPSHQVTQMGQEVILRCVPISNHLYFYWYRQILGQKVEFLVSFYNNEISEKSEIFDDQFSVERPDGSNFTLKIRSTKLEDSAMYFCASRRRDRGSEQYFGPGTRLTVT.

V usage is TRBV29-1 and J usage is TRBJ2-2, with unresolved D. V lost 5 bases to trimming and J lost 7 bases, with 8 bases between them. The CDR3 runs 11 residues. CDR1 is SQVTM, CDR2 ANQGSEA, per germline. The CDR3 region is CSVRANGELFF. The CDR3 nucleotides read TGCAGCGTTCGAGCTAACGGGGAGCTGTTTTTT.

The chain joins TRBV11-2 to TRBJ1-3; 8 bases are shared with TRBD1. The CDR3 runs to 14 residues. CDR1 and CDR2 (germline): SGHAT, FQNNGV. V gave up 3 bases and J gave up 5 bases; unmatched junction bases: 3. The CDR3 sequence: CASSLGQARNTIYF. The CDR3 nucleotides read TGTGCCAGCAGCTTGGGACAGGCCCGAAACACCATATATTTT.

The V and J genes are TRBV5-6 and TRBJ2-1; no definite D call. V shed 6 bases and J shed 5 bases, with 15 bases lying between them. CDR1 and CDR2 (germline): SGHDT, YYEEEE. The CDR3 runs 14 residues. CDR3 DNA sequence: TGTGCCAGCACCCGAGGAGCTGCTCACAATGAGCAGTTCTTC. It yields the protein CASTRGAAHNEQFF.

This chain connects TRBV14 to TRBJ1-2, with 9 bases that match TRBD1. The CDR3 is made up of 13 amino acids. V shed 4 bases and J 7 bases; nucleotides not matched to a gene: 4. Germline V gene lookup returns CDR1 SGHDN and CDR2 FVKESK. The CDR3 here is CASSPWDRVGYTF. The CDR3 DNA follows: TGTGCCAGCAGCCCATGGGACAGGGTTGGCTACACCTTC. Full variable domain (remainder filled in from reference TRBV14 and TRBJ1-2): EAGVTQFPSHSVIEKGQTVTLRCDPISGHDNLYWYRRVMGKEIKFLLHFVKESKQDESGMPNNRFLAERTGGTYSTLKVQPAELEDSGVYFCASSPWDRVGYTFGSGTRLTVV.

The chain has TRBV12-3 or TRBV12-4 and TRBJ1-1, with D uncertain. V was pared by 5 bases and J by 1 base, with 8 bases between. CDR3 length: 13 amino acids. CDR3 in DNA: TGTGCCAGCAGTCCCCCATCGAACACTGAAGCTTTCTTT. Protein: CASSPPSNTEAFF.

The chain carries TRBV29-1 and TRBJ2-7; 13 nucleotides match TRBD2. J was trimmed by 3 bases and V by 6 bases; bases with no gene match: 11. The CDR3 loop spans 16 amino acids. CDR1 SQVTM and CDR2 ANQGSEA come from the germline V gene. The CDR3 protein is CSVLDPRTSGSYEQYF. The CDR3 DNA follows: TGCAGCGTCCTCGACCCTAGGACTAGCGGGAGCTACGAGCAGTACTTC.

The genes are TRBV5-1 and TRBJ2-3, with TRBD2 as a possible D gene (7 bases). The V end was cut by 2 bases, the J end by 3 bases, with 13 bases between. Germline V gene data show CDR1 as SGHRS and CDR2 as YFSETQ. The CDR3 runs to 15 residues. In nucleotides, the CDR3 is TGCGCCAGCAGCTTATGGGAGGGGGGTACAGATACGCAGTATTTT. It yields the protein CASSLWEGGTDTQYF.

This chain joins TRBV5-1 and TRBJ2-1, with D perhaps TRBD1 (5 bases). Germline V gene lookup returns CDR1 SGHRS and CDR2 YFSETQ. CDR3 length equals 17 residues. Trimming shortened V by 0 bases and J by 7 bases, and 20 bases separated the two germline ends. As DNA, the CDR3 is TGCGCCAGCAGCTTGGGCCGACAGCACGCACTATCGAATGAGCAGTTCTTC. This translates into CASSLGRQHALSNEQFF.

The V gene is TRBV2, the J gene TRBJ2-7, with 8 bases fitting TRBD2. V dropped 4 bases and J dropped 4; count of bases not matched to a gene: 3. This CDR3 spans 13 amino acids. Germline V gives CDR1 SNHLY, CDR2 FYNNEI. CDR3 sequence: CASSGGGLYEQYF. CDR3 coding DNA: TGTGCCAGCAGTGGCGGGGGGTTATACGAGCAGTACTTC.

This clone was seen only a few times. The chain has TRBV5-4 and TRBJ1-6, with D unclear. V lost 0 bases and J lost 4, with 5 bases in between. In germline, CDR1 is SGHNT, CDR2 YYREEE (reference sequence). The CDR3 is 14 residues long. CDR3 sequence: CASSLDSYNSPLHF. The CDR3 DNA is TGTGCCAGCAGCTTGGACAGTTATAATTCACCCCTCCACTTT.

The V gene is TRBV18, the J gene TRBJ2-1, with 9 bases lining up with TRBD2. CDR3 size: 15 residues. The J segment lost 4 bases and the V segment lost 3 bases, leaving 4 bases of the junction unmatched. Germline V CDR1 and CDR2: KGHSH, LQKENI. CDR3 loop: CASSPGAGGYNEQFF. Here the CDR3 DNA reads TGTGCCAGCTCACCGGGAGCGGGAGGTTACAATGAGCAGTTCTTC.

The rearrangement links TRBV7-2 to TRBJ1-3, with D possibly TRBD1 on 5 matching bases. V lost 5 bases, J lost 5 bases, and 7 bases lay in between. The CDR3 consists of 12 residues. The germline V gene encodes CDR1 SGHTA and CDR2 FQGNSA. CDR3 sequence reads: CASSRTRNTIYF. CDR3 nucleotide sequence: TGTGCCAGCAGCCGGACAAGAAACACCATATATTTT.

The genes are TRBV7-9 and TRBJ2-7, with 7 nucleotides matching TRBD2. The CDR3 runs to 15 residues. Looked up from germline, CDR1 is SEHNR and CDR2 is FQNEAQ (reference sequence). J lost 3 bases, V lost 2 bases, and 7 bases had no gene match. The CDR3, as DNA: TGTGCCAGCAGCTTAACCGGGACGGGAGGCTACGAGCAGTACTTC. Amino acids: CASSLTGTGGYEQYF.

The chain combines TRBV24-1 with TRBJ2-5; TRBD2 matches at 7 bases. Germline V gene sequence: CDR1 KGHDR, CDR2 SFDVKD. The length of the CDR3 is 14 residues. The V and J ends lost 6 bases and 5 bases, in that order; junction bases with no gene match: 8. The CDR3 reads CATSSGTPKETQYF. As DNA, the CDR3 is TGTGCCACCAGTAGCGGGACTCCCAAGGAGACCCAGTACTTC.

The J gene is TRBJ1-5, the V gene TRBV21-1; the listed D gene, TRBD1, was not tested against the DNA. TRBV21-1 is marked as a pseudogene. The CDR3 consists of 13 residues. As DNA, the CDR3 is TGTGCCAGCAGCAAGGGCTTAAATCAGCCCCAGCATTTT. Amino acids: CASSKGLNQPQHF.

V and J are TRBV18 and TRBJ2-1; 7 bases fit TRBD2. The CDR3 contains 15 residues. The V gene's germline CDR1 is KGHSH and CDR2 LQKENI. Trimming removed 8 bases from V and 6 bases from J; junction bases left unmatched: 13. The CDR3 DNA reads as TGTGCCAGCACCCCCGACCGATCGGGGGGCAATGAGCAGTTCTTC. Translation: CASTPDRSGGNEQFF.

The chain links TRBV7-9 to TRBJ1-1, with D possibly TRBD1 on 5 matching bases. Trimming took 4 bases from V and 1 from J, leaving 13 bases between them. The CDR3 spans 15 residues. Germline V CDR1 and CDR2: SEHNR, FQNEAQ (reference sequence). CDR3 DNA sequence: TGTGCCAGCAGCTACGACCAGGGATGGAACACTGAAGCTTTCTTT. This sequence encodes CASSYDQGWNTEAFF.

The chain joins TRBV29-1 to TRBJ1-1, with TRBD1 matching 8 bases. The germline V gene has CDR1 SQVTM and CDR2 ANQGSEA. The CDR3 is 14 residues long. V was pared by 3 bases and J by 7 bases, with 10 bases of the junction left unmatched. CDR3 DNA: TGCAGCGTTGAGTTGCGACAGGGGTCATTTGAAGCTTTCTTT. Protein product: CSVELRQGSFEAFF.

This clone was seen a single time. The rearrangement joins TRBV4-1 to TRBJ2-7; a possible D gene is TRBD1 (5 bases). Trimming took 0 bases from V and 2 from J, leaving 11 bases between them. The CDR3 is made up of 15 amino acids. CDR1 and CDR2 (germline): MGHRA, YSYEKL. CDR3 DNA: TGCGCCAGCAGCCAAGAGCGCGACAGAACCTACGAGCAGTACTTC. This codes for CASSQERDRTYEQYF.

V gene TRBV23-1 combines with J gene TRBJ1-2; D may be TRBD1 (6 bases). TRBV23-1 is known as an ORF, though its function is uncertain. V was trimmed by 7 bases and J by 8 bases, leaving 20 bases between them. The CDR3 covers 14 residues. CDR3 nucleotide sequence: TGCGCCAGCACGCGATGGGGGCGGGGGGAAGGCTACACCTTC. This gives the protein CASTRWGRGEGYTF.